This T cell receptor beta chain was obtained from a study of patients and donors after allogeneic stem cell transplantation. Germline V gene lookup returns CDR1 SNHLY and CDR2 FYNNEI. The CDR3 consists of 15 residues. Trimming at V came to 6 bases and at J to 1 base, leaving 8 bases not matched to a gene. In TCRdb, the RT-PCR reads were re-called with MiXCR into one record per CDR3 protein. The profile shows hundreds of thousands of distinct CDR3 sequences, under 20% of them singletons. The J gene is TRBJ1-1, the V gene TRBV2, with 7 bases fitting TRBD1. This clonotype was obtained from a human donor who was either an allogeneic HSCT recipient or a stem cell or donor lymphocyte infusion donor (not recorded which). It is not recorded whose cells these are; they may come from a transplant donor. Sequenced sample: blood, either unsorted or a sorted T cell fraction (not recorded which). The CDR3 DNA follows: TGTGCCAGCAGGCCGGGGGACAGAGAGAACACTGAAGCTTTCTTT. It yields the protein CASRPGDRENTEAFF.